This T cell receptor (beta chain) stems from a study of cytomegalovirus exposure and HLA in healthy donors. With 60 Vbeta and 13 Jbeta primers, the PCR was carried out. TCRdb keeps only in-frame clones here, not all; method: immunoSEQ multiplex PCR. The data hold approximately 220,000 clones, with about 75% observed a single time. Germline CDR1 is MDHEN and CDR2 is SYDVKM. Trimming took 6 bases from V and 3 from J, leaving 18 bases between them. There are 16 residues in the CDR3. The material sequenced was PBMCs. The chain carries TRBV28 and TRBJ2-4; the D gene is possibly TRBD2 (5 bases). The source of this sequence is a man younger than 35 in good health and CMV-seronegative. The CDR3: CASSPLSGNLKNIQYF. DNA for the CDR3: TGTGCCAGCAGCCCCTTGAGCGGAAACCTCAAAAACATTCAGTACTTC.